Listed below are T cell receptor beta chains from one sample, sequenced in a study of T cell repertoires in ileal Crohn's disease. Sequenced by immunoSEQ multiplex PCR; TCRdb stores in-frame clones only, minus some. This table has 30,000 or so clones, about 81% appearing once. Sequences were obtained from ileal tissue. The source of these receptors is an adult with Crohn's disease. Both conserved end residues are part of each CDR3. The D gene is left open where the match is weak. For some rows the clone size is stated as once, few or many, or as a class when expanded; others skip it.

D gene	clone size	V gene	J gene	CDR3 DNA	CDR3 protein
TRBD1	.	TRBV11-3	TRBJ2-1	TGTGCCAGCAGTAGAGGGACAGGACTCTACAATGAGCAGTTCTTC	CASSRGTGLYNEQFF
.	.	TRBV4-3	TRBJ1-6	TGCGCCAGCAGCCAAGATCCGTATAATTCACCCCTCCACTTT	CASSQDPYNSPLHF
.	few	TRBV12-5	TRBJ2-2	TGTGCTAGTGGTTTGGTTGCCGGAGGATTGGCCGGGGAGCTGTTTTTT	CASGLVAGGLAGELFF
.	.	TRBV5-8	TRBJ2-2	TGTGCCAGCAGCCCGGAGTTCACCGGGGAGCTGTTTTTT	CASSPEFTGELFF
.	.	TRBV30	TRBJ1-5	TGTGCCTGGAGTGTAGAGGATTACAATCAGCCCCAGCATTTT	CAWSVEDYNQPQHF
TRBD2	.	TRBV7-9	TRBJ2-7	TGTGCCAGCAGCTATTATAGCGGGGGGTCCTCCTACGAGCAGTACTTC	CASSYYSGGSSYEQYF
.	.	TRBV5-1	TRBJ1-1	TGCGCCAGCAGCTTGGTTGATTCGGCCAGGGAAGCTTTCTTT	CASSLVDSAREAFF
TRBD1	.	TRBV9	TRBJ2-5	TGTGCCAGCAGCGTAGGGACAGGGTCTAGCCAAGAGACCCAGTACTTC	CASSVGTGSSQETQYF
.	.	TRBV5-5	TRBJ1-5	TGTGCCAGCAGCCCCCTAGGAGGTAACAGCAATCAGCCCCAGCATTTT	CASSPLGGNSNQPQHF
TRBD1	.	TRBV4-3	TRBJ1-2	TGCGCCAGCAGCCAAGATTATGGGACAGGGGGCAGTGGATCAAGGGGCTACACCTTC	CASSQDYGTGGSGSRGYTF
.	.	TRBV2	TRBJ2-7	TGTGCCAGCAGGGCCAGGGAAACGACCTACGAGCAGTACTTC	CASRARETTYEQYF
TRBD1	.	TRBV15	TRBJ2-1	TGTGCCACTCATCCCACGGGACAGTCCTACAATGAGCAGTTCTTC	CATHPTGQSYNEQFF
.	few	TRBV11-3	TRBJ2-2	TGTGCCAGCAGCTTAGGAAGTGGGAGGACCGGGGAGCTGTTTTTT	CASSLGSGRTGELFF
.	.	TRBV27	TRBJ2-1	TGTGCCAGCAGCCGCGGGACGCCAGACTACAATGAGCAGTTCTTC	CASSRGTPDYNEQFF
.	.	TRBV5-1	TRBJ1-2	TGCGCCAGCAGCTCCCAGGGCCGGCAGGAAGATGGCTACACCTTC	CASSSQGRQEDGYTF
TRBD1	.	TRBV6-5	TRBJ1-5	TGTGCCAGCAGTTACTCGACAGGGGAGGATCAGCCCCAGCATTTT	CASSYSTGEDQPQHF
.	.	TRBV9	TRBJ1-4	TGTGCCAGCAGCGTAGATGGGCCGTCCGGCCTCGGTGAAAAACTGTTTTTT	CASSVDGPSGLGEKLFF
TRBD1	.	TRBV5-1	TRBJ2-7	TGCGCCGGCAGCTTCGGGACAGGACTCTACGAGCAGTACTTC	CAGSFGTGLYEQYF
TRBD1	.	TRBV10-3	TRBJ1-1	TGTGCCATCAGTAGAACAGGGGGCGAGGCTGAAGCTTTCTTT	CAISRTGGEAEAFF
.	.	TRBV6-6	TRBJ1-1	TGTGCCAGCAGTTACTATGGGGCGAGTGAAGCTTTCTTT	CASSYYGASEAFF
TRBD2	few	TRBV10-3	TRBJ2-1	TGTGCCATCAGGGGACTAGCGGGGAGTGAGCAGTTCTTC	CAIRGLAGSEQFF
.	once	TRBV4-2	TRBJ1-2	TGTGCCAGCAGCCAAGATCGGGGGTCTTATGGCTACACCTTC	CASSQDRGSYGYTF
TRBD1	.	TRBV14	TRBJ1-5	TGTGCCAGCAGGGGGACAGGGCGAAGTGAGAGCAATCAGCCCCAGCATTTT	CASRGTGRSESNQPQHF
TRBD1	.	TRBV29-1	TRBJ1-4	TGCAGCGTTGAAGGGACAGGGGGCGCGGGAACTAATGAAAAACTGTTTTTT	CSVEGTGGAGTNEKLFF
.	.	TRBV19	TRBJ2-7	TGTGCCAGTAGTATGAGTTCAGGTCTCTCCTACGAGCAGTACTTC	CASSMSSGLSYEQYF
.	.	TRBV19	TRBJ1-2	TGTGCCAGTAGTCCAGGGTTTGGCTACACCTTC	CASSPGFGYTF
TRBD1	.	TRBV14	TRBJ2-7	TGTGCCAGCAGCCCCATGGACAGGGGTTCCTACGAGCAGTACTTC	CASSPMDRGSYEQYF
TRBD1	.	TRBV12-5	TRBJ2-7	TGTGCTAGTGGTCCGGGGACAGGGGGAGCCTACGAGCAGTACTTC	CASGPGTGGAYEQYF
TRBD1	.	TRBV5-1	TRBJ2-1	TGCGCCAGCAGCGAGGGACAGGGGGCCTACAATGAGCAGTTCTTC	CASSEGQGAYNEQFF
TRBD1	.	TRBV6-6	TRBJ1-4	TGTGCCAGCAGTGGCCTTACAGGGGATCGGGAAAAACTGTTTTTT	CASSGLTGDREKLFF
TRBD1	.	TRBV6-6	TRBJ2-2	TGTGCCAGCTGTTTTACAGGGGGAATAGGCGGGGAGCTGTTTTTT	CASCFTGGIGGELFF
.	.	TRBV6-5	TRBJ2-2	TGTGCCAGCAGTTATAGCAGGAACACCGGGGAGCTGTTTTTT	CASSYSRNTGELFF
TRBD1	.	TRBV6-5	TRBJ2-5	TGTGCCAGCAGTGGGACAGACGAAGAGACCCAGTACTTC	CASSGTDEETQYF
TRBD1	.	TRBV9	TRBJ2-5	TGTGCCAGCAGCGTAGCAACAGGGGGTAGGGGTTACCAAGAGACCCAGTACTTC	CASSVATGGRGYQETQYF
TRBD1	.	TRBV7-9	TRBJ1-4	TGTGCCAGCAGCTCTCGGACAGGGGGCGGAGAAAAACTGTTTTTT	CASSSRTGGGEKLFF
.	.	TRBV9	TRBJ1-2	TGTGCCAGCAGCGTAGATTCGAACTATGGCTACACCTTC	CASSVDSNYGYTF
TRBD1	.	TRBV5-6	TRBJ1-1	TGTGCCAGCAGCTATACCGGGACAGTGAACACTGAAGCTTTCTTT	CASSYTGTVNTEAFF
.	.	TRBV11-1	TRBJ2-2	TGTGCCAGCAGCTTAAGCCTAGCTAACACCGGGGAGCTGTTTTTT	CASSLSLANTGELFF
TRBD1	.	TRBV6-1	TRBJ1-5	TGTGCCAGCAGAGACAGGGTCCAGTGGAATCAGCCCCAGCATTTT	CASRDRVQWNQPQHF
TRBD1	.	TRBV7-3	TRBJ1-1	TGTGCCAGCAGCTCGGACAGGTACGCTGAAGCTTTCTTT	CASSSDRYAEAFF
TRBD1	.	TRBV27	TRBJ2-7	TGTGCCAGCAGTGGACCCGGGACAGAGTTTTACGAGCAGTACTTC	CASSGPGTEFYEQYF
.	.	TRBV30	TRBJ1-5	TGTGCCTGGAACAGGGTCCCAGGTCAGCCCCAGCATTTT	CAWNRVPGQPQHF
TRBD2	.	TRBV7-3	TRBJ2-2	TGTGCCAGCAGCTTCGCTAGCGGGGGAAACACCGGGGAGCTGTTTTTT	CASSFASGGNTGELFF
TRBD2	.	TRBV18	TRBJ2-3	TGTGCCAGCTCACCCCGCCTAGCGGGCACAGATACGCAGTATTTT	CASSPRLAGTDTQYF
TRBD1	.	TRBV13	TRBJ2-5	TGTGCCAGCAGCAAGCGGACAGGGGGCGTTACAGAGACCCAGTACTTC	CASSKRTGGVTETQYF
.	.	TRBV27	TRBJ2-7	TGTGCCAGCAGTTTCCAAAAACAGGGGGGGTTAGCCTACGAGCAGTACTTC	CASSFQKQGGLAYEQYF
.	once	TRBV23-1	TRBJ1-1	TGCGCCAGCAGTCAGAGGGGGGGTTCGTGCCCGCGGGCTTTCTTT	CASSQRGGSCPRAFF
TRBD1	.	TRBV27	TRBJ1-1	TGTGCCAGCAGCCGACAGGGACAGACTGAAGCTTTCTTT	CASSRQGQTEAFF
TRBD1	.	TRBV5-1	TRBJ1-6	TGCGCCAGCAGCTTGGGGGACAGGGGGACTTCACCCCTCCACTTT	CASSLGDRGTSPLHF
TRBD1	.	TRBV10-3	TRBJ2-7	TGTGCCATCAGTGAGTCGATTAGCGGACAGGGGGCCTACGAGCAGTACTTC	CAISESISGQGAYEQYF
.	.	TRBV18	TRBJ1-1	TGTGCCAGCTCACAGAGCACGACCGGGGGGGGTACTGAAGCTTTCTTT	CASSQSTTGGGTEAFF
TRBD2	.	TRBV5-4	TRBJ2-5	TGTGCCAGCAGCTTGGTAGCTAGCGGGGGAATAAAAGAGACCCAGTACTTC	CASSLVASGGIKETQYF